The source of this T cell receptor beta chain is a study of post-analysis software for immune sequencing data. Turning to the study itself: The cohort encompassed relapsing-remitting, secondary progressive and progressive-relapsing multiple sclerosis disease courses. General study findings and limits: Versus controls, multiple sclerosis patients showed significantly lower diversity (normalized Chao1). Clustering by F measure revealed strong co-clustering among samples prepared together in one batch.

In the case of this clonotype: Its cognate antigen is unknown.

Carried by the TCR beta cDNA libraries were unique molecular identifiers. With about 0.95 to 10 million T cells as the source, some 500,000 cDNA molecules resulted. A single record per CDR3 protein comes from TCRdb applying MiXCR to the PCR reads. The sample lists about 500,000 distinct CDR3 sequences, less than 45% occurring once. The receptor was derived from a girl between 5 and 17 years old with multiple sclerosis. Material: blood.

Here the CDR3 DNA reads TGCAGCGTTCTAAGCCCCCCGGAAAACACCATATATTTT. Amino acids: CSVLSPPENTIYF. The J gene is TRBJ1-3, the V gene TRBV29-1; unclear D gene. This CDR3 contains 13 residues. Germline CDR1 is SQVTM and CDR2 is ANQGSEA. The V gene lost 5 bases and the J gene lost 6 bases, with 14 bases spanning the gap.